This TCR beta chain stems from a study of metastatic and nonmetastatic thyroid tumors (dated by TCRdb to 2020 to 2021). Study-wide context: Repertoires from peripheral blood and from tumor or nodule tissue samples of malignant and benign thyroid patients were compared. What the research found in general, with its limitations: In both blood and tumor samples, TCR beta diversity was reported to be significantly higher in malignant tumors than in benign nodules.

The germline V gene encodes CDR1 GTSNPN and CDR2 SVGIG (reference sequence). The CDR3 covers 15 residues, taking in both the cysteine and the phenylalanine. Of all the DNA, just the CDR3 is kept, 45 bases in frame from base 1. Ends trimmed: V by 0 bases, J by 7 bases; bases unmatched to a gene: 7. The library was generated by PCR. The listed sequencing device is Illumina HiSeq 4000. High-throughput sequencing was used to profile the CDR3 region of the TCR beta-chain in every patient. The authors' pipeline ran thus. The researchers built a classifier to tell apart papillary thyroid cancer patients with distant metastasis, based on CDR3 differences among clinicopathological groups. Repertoire diversity was assessed with the Shannon index, and tumor-blood repertoire similarity with the Morisita-Horn index. The raw public data were reprocessed by TCRdb itself: fastp quality trimming at Q25, MiXCR clonotype calling, in-frame beta chains only. TCRdb, not the original authors, processed these V and J calls. The sample contains about 15,000 clones, 30% to 35% of them found a single time. 10% of the sample is taken by the ten largest.

No treatment had been received by any patient before thyroid surgery. The study retrospectively analysed patient clinical samples collected from the early 2010s to the late 2010s using T-cell receptor beta sequencing. In regard to this clone: Its antigen is unknown. There are no base qualities to consult, and no much larger clone falls within one base.

This TCR was sampled from a female donor with papillary thyroid cancer or a benign thyroid nodule (not recorded which). Some clones in this sample may be carry-over from other donors' samples. The source material was blood. This sequence uses TRBV30 and TRBJ2-3; 10 central nucleotides agree with TRBD2. The CDR3 sequence is CAWSVGGTSGNTQYF. The nucleotide sequence is TGTGCCTGGAGTGTAGGGGGAACTAGCGGGAATACGCAGTATTTT.